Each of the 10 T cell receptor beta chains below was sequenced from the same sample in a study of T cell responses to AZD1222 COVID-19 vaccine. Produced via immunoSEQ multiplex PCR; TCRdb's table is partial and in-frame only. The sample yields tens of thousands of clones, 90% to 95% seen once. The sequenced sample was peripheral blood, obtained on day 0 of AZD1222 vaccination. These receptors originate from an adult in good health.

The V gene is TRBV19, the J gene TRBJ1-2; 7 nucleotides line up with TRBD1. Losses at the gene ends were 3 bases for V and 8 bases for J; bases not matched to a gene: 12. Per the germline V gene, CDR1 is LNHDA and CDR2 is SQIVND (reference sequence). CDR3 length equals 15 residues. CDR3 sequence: CASSIGLTGVSGYTF. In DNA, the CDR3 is TGTGCCAGTAGTATCGGGTTAACAGGGGTCAGCGGCTACACCTTC.

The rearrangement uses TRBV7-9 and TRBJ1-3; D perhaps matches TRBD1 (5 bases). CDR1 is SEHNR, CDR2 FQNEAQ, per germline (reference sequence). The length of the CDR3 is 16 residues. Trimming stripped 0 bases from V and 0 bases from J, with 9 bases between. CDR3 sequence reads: CASSLARGISGNTIYF. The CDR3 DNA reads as TGTGCCAGCAGCTTAGCTCGGGGGATCTCTGGAAACACCATATATTTT.

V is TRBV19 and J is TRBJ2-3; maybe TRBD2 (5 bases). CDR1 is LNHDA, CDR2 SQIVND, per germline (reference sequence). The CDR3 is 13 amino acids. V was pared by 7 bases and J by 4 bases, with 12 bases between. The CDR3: CASTDRGSDTQYF. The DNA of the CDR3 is TGTGCCAGTACCGACCGAGGGTCAGATACGCAGTATTTT.

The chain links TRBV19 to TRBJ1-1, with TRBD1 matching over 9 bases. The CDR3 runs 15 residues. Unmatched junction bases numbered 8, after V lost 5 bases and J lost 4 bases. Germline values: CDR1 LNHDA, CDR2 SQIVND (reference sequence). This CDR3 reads CASSFQTGGFTEAFF. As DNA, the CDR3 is TGTGCCAGTAGTTTTCAGACAGGGGGTTTCACTGAAGCTTTCTTT.

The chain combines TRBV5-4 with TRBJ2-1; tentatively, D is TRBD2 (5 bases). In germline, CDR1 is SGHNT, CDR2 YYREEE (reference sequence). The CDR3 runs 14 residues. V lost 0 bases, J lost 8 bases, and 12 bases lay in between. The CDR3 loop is CASSLAGVPHEQFF. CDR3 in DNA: TGTGCCAGCAGCTTGGCCGGGGTACCCCATGAGCAGTTCTTC.

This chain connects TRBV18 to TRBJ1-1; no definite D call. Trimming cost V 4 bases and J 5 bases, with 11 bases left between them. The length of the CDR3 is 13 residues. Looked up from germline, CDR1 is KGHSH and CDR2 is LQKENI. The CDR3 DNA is TGTGCCAGCTCACAGAGGGATGGGACTGAAGCTTTCTTT. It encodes CASSQRDGTEAFF.

For the CDR3, the DNA is TGTGCCAGCTCGTCGACAGGGGACCCCTATGGCTACACCTTC. Its protein product is CASSSTGDPYGYTF. J is TRBJ1-2 and V is TRBV18, with 8 bases aligning to TRBD1. With V trimmed by 6 bases and J by 4 bases, 7 bases remained unmatched. Germline-derived CDR1 and CDR2 are KGHSH and LQKENI. The CDR3 is 14 residues long.

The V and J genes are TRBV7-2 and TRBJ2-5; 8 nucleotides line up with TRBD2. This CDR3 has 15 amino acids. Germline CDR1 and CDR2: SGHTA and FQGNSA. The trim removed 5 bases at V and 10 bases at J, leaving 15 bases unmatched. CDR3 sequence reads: CASSAEGGGGWNQYF. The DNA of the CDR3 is TGTGCCAGCAGCGCTGAGGGTGGCGGGGGGTGGAACCAGTACTTC.

CDR3 sequence reads: CASSPTEGENTEAFF. CDR3 in DNA: TGTGCCAGCAGTCCCACGGAGGGAGAGAACACTGAAGCTTTCTTT. V usage is TRBV6-5 and J usage is TRBJ1-1; D call uncertain. Germline CDR1 reads MNHEY; CDR2 reads SVGAGI. V lost 5 bases to trimming and J lost 1 base, with 14 bases between them. This CDR3 is built from 15 residues.

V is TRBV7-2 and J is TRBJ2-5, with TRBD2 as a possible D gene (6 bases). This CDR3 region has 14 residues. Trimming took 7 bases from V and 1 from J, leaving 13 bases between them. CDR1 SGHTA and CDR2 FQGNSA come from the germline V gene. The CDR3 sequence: CASTLRRGQETQYF. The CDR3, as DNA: TGTGCCAGCACCCTGAGGAGGGGCCAAGAGACCCAGTACTTC. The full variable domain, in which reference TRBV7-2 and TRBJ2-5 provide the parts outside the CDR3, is GAGVSQSPSNKVTEKGKDVELRCDPISGHTALYWYRQSLGQGLEFLIYFQGNSAPDKSGLPSDRFSAERTGGSVSTLTIQRTQQEDSAVYLCASTLRRGQETQYFGPGTRLLVL.